Below, one T cell receptor (beta chain) is given with its context. The data stem from a study of blood T cell repertoires in COVID-19. Across the whole study: The United States, Italy and Spain were the sources of the acute and convalescent COVID-19 samples.

The CDR3 length is 13 residues. Per the study methods: Reference gene primers were amplified, and this amplification served to estimate nucleated cell counts. Repertoires were generated with immunoSEQ multiplex PCR, while TCRdb's copy carries only in-frame clones and drops some. The V and J calls and clone size come from that table; D and trimming were worked out from the DNA. The repertoire holds roughly 170,000 clones, with approximately 81% as singletons. Material for sequencing was PBMCs or T cells enriched from blood (not recorded which). The sequence came from a middle-aged woman with acute COVID-19. The chain has TRBV12-2 and TRBJ2-7; the table's D call, TRBD2, has no DNA check behind it. TRBV12-2 is classified as a pseudogene. The CDR3 spells CASRSLLSYEQYV. CDR3 nucleotides: TGTGCAAGTCGCTCCCTTCTATCCTACGAGCAGTACGTC.